This TCR beta chain was sequenced in a study of neurological immune-mediated disorders. Study-wide points: None of the CDR3 amino acid sequences of expanded clones were shared across subjects, and this suggested private repertoires in all groups.

The authors made cDNA by 5'RACE with 10-nucleotide random UMIs. TCRdb fed the 5' RACE reads into MiXCR, producing one record per CDR3 protein. Here the sample spans some 77,000 distinct CDR3 sequences, about 9.4% being singletons. This clonotype was seen at least ten times. Antigen specificity is unknown. Trimming removed 3 bases from V and 1 base from J; junction bases left unmatched: 7. The CDR3 extends over 16 amino acids. Per the germline V gene, CDR1 is SGHTA and CDR2 is FQGNSA. The chain combines TRBV7-2 with TRBJ2-5, with TRBD2 matching over 8 bases. Sequenced material: PBMCs. This TCR was sampled from a man aged 50 to 60 in good health. CDR3 in amino acids: CASSFGTRAPQETQYF. The CDR3 DNA reads as TGTGCCAGCAGCTTCGGGACTAGAGCACCCCAAGAGACCCAGTACTTC.